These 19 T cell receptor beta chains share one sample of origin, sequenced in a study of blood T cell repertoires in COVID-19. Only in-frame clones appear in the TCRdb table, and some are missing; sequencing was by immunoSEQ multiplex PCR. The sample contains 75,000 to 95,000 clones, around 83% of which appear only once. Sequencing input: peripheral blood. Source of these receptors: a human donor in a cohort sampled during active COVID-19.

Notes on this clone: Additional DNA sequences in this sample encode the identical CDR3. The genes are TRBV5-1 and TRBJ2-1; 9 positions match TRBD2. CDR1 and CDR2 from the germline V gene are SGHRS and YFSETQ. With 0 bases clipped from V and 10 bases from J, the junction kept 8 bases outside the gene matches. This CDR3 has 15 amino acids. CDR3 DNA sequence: TGCGCCAGCAGCTTGGGGGCGGGGGGGCGTAGCGAGCAGTTCTTC. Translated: CASSLGAGGRSEQFF. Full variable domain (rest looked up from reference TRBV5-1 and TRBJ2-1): KAGVTQTPRYLIKTRGQQVTLSCSPISGHRSVSWYQQTPGQGLQFLFEYFSETQRNKGNFPGRFSGRQFSNSRSEMNVSTLELGDSALYLCASSLGAGGRSEQFFGPGTRLTVL.

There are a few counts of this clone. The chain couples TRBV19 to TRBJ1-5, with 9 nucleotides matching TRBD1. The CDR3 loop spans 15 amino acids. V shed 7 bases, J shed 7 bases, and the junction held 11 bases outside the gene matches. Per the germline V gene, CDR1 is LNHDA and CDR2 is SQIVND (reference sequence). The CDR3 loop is CASTHTGTGPQPQHF. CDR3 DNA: TGTGCCAGTACTCATACCGGGACAGGGCCCCAGCCCCAGCATTTT.

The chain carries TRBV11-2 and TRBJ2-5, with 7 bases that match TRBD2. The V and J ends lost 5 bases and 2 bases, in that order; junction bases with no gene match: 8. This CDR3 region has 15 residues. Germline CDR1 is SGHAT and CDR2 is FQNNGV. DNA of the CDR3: TGTGCCAGCAGCAACGGGACTATCTCTCAAGAGACCCAGTACTTC. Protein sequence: CASSNGTISQETQYF.

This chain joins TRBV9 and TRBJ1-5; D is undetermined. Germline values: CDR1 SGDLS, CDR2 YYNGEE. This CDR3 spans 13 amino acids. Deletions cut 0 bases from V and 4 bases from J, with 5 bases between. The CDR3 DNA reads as TGTGCCAGCAGCGTAGACCAGAATCAGCCCCAGCATTTT. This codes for CASSVDQNQPQHF.

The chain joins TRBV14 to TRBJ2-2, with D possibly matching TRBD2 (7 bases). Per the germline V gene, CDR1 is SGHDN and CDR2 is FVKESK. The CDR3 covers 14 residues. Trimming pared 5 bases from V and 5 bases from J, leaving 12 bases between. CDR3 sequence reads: CASSWGGPTGELFF. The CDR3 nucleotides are TGTGCCAGCAGCTGGGGGGGCCCGACCGGGGAGCTGTTTTTT.

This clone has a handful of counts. Written as DNA, the CDR3 is TGCGCCAGCAGCCAAGAACCAGGGCGTGGAAACACCATATATTTT. This sequence encodes CASSQEPGRGNTIYF. The rearrangement joins TRBV4-1 to TRBJ1-3; D may be TRBD1 (5 bases). Per the germline V gene, CDR1 is MGHRA and CDR2 is YSYEKL. The ends were cut back, 0 bases at V and 3 bases at J, with 9 bases in the middle. The CDR3 loop spans 15 amino acids.

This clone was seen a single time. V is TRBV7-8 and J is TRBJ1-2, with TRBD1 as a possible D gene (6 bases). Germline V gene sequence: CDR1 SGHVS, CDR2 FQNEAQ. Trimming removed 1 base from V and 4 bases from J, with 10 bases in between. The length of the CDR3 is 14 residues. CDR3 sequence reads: CASSLGDTGYGYTF. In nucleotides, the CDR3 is TGTGCCAGCAGCTTAGGGGACACAGGCTATGGCTACACCTTC.

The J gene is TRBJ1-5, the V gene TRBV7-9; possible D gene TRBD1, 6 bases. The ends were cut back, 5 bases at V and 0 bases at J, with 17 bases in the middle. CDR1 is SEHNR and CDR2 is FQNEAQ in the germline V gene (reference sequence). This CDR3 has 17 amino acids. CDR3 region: CASSRDGGAYSNQPQHF. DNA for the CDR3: TGTGCCAGCAGCCGAGACGGGGGGGCGTATAGCAATCAGCCCCAGCATTTT.

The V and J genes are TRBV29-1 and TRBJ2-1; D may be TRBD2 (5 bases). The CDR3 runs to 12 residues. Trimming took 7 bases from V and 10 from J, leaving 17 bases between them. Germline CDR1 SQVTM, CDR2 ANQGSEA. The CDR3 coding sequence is TGCAGCGACCGCCGCGTCCCGGGGGAGCAGTTCTTC. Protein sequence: CSDRRVPGEQFF.

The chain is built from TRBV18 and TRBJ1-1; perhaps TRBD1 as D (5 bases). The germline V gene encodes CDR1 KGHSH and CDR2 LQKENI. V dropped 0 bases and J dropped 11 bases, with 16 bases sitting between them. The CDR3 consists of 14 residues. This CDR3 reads CASSPPIAGSDAFF. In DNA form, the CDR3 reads TGTGCCAGCTCACCACCGATCGCAGGGTCGGATGCTTTCTTT.

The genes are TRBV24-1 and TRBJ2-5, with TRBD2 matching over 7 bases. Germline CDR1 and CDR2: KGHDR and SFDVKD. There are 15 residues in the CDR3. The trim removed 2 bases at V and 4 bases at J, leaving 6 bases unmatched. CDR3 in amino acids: CATSDWGGQRETQYF. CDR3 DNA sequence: TGTGCCACCAGTGATTGGGGGGGTCAACGAGAGACCCAGTACTTC.

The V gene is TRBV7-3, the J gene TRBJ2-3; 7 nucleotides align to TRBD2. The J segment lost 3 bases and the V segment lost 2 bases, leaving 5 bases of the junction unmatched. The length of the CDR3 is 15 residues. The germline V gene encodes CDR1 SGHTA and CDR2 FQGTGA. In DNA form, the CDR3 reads TGTGCCAGCAGCTTACTTGGCGGGGGAACAGATACGCAGTATTTT. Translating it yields CASSLLGGGTDTQYF.

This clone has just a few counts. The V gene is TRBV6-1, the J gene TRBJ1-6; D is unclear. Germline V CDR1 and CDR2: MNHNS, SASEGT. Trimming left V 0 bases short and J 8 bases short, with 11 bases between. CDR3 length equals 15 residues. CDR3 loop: CASSEASDFYSPLHF. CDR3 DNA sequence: TGTGCCAGCAGTGAAGCGTCAGACTTTTATTCACCCCTCCACTTT.

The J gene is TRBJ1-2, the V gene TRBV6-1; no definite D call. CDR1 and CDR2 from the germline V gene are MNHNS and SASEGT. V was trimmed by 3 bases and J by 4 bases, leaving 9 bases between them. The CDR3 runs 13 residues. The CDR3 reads CASSEWSSYGYTF. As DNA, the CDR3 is TGTGCCAGCAGTGAGTGGTCTAGCTATGGCTACACCTTC.

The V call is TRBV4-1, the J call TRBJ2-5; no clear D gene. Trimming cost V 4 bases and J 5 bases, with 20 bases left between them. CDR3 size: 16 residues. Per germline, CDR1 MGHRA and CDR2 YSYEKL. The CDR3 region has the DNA TGCGCCAGCAGCCTCTTAGGTGTCTCGGCGCGGGAGACCCAGTACTTC. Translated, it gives CASSLLGVSARETQYF.

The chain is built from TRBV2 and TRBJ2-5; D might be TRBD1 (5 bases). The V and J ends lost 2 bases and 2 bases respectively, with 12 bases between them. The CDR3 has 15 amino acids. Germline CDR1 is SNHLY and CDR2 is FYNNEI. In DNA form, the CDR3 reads TGTGCCAGCAGTGAAAGTGGGGCTCGGCAAGAGACCCAGTACTTC. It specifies CASSESGARQETQYF. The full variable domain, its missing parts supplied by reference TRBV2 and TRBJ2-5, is EPEVTQTPSHQVTQMGQEVILRCVPISNHLYFYWYRQILGQKVEFLVSFYNNEISEKSEIFDDQFSVERPDGSNFTLKIRSTKLEDSAMYFCASSESGARQETQYFGPGTRLLVL.

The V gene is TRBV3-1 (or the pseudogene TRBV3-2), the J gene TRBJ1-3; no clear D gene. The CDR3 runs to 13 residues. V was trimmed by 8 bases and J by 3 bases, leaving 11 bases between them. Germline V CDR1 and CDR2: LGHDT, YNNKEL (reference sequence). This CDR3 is CASGSSLGNTIYF. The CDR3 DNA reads TGTGCCAGCGGGAGTTCCCTTGGAAACACCATATATTTT.

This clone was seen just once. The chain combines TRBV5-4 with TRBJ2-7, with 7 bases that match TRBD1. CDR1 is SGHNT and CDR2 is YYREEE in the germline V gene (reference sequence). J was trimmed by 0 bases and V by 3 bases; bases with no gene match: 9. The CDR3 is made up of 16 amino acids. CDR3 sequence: CASSSDVTGSSYEQYF. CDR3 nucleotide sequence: TGTGCCAGCAGCTCGGACGTGACAGGGAGCTCCTACGAGCAGTACTTC.

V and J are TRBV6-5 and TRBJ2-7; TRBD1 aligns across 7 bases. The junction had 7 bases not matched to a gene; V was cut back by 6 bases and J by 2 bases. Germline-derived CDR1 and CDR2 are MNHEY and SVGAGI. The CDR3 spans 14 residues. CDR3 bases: TGTGCCAGCAGACCTTACAGGGGCCCCTACGAGCAGTACTTC. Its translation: CASRPYRGPYEQYF.